This TCR beta chain comes out of a study of Ad26.COV2.S vaccination and SARS-CoV-2 variants. In the study overall: Intramuscular Ad26.COV2.S doses were given once or twice, 56 days apart.

TCRdb's table, derived via immunoSEQ multiplex PCR, lists solely in-frame clones and lacks some. This sample has 250,000 or so clones, with around 88% found just once. V was cut by 5 bases and J by 5 bases, with 16 bases left in between. Germline-derived CDR1 and CDR2 are SGHAT and FQNNGV. This CDR3 spans 15 amino acids. Treatment defined: 19 received Ad26.COV2.S at low or high dose, single or two shots; 5 received placebo; per-sample allocation not given. Specimens were obtained on day 63 following the first vaccine or placebo injection. An adult of 18-55 years in Boston served as donor. This vaccine is an Ad26 vector that expresses the Wuhan-strain SARS-CoV-2 spike.

J is TRBJ2-1 and V is TRBV11-2, with unresolved D. This TCR was recovered from a person aged 18 to 65 who received the Ad26.COV2.S COVID-19 vaccine or a placebo. The sequencing here drew on peripheral blood, taken in a trial of Ad26.COV2.S vaccine versus placebo. CDR3 in DNA: TGTGCCAGCAGCCCTCCCGCAAGCCGTAACAATGAGCAGTTCTTC. This translates into CASSPPASRNNEQFF.